What follows is one T cell receptor beta chain and its context. Its antigen is unknown. Combining a sample-barcoded 5' primer with a J-beta primer mix, a second PCR ran for roughly 7 to 11 cycles. From each sample, at least 2.5 million paired-end reads containing CDR3 were obtained. TCRdb passed the 5' RACE reads through MiXCR, listing each CDR3 protein once. This sample has under 1,000,000 distinct CDR3 sequences, with more than 35% found just once. This sample was included in a study of blood T cells in healthy people across ages. General study results and limits: With age, beta diversity per million T cells declined roughly linearly, significantly by around 43. Since the PBMCs were unsorted, naive and antigen-experienced cells could not be conclusively compared. Calculation of diversity from one million T cells yielded estimates considered to be underestimates.

The germline V gene has CDR1 LGHNA and CDR2 YSLEER. The CDR3 runs to 15 residues. V shed 1 base and J shed 2 bases, with 11 bases lying between them. The receptor was isolated from a man aged 80 or over in good health. J is TRBJ2-5 and V is TRBV4-3; no clear D gene. The sequencing input was blood. This CDR3 is CASSQGVLEQETQYF. The CDR3 DNA sequence: TGCGCCAGCAGCCAAGGGGTATTAGAGCAAGAGACCCAGTACTTC.